This is a list of T cell receptor beta chains from one sample in a study of T cell responses to AZD1222 COVID-19 vaccine. The repertoire was sequenced with immunoSEQ multiplex PCR; TCRdb's copy has only in-frame clones and lacks some. Of around 140,000 clones detected, roughly 85% appear once; the ten largest clones hold 7.9%. This specimen consisted of peripheral blood, obtained 28 days after the second dose of the MenACWY control vaccine. The receptors were sampled from an adult who received the MenACWY meningococcal vaccine as a control. Each CDR3 is given with its conserved first and last residue. D genes are given only for firm matches. Part of the rows lack a size; the others show once, few, many or a class for expanded clones.

TRBJ2-3 NA 15 NA TRBV7-9 CASSPGRISTDTQYF TGTGCCAGCAGCCCCGGACGGATTAGCACAGATACGCAGTATTTT
TRBJ1-5 NA 14 TRBD1 TRBV11-2 CASSLSTGLPSQHF TGTGCCAGCAGCCTTTCGACAGGGCTACCTTCCCAGCATTTT
TRBJ1-3 NA 18 NA TRBV7-2 CASSLFGLGLHAGNTIYF TGTGCCAGCAGCTTATTTGGTCTCGGGTTGCACGCTGGAAACACCATATATTTT
TRBJ1-2 NA 13 NA TRBV5-4 CASSFGGGYGYTF TGTGCCAGCAGCTTCGGTGGGGGCTATGGCTACACCTTC
TRBJ1-2 NA 13 NA TRBV9 CASSATGVGGYTF TGTGCCAGCAGCGCAACAGGTGTCGGGGGCTACACCTTC
TRBJ1-5 NA 15 TRBD1 TRBV4-1 CASSQRDRGNQPQHF TGCGCCAGCAGCCAAAGGGACAGAGGAAATCAGCCCCAGCATTTT
TRBJ2-1 NA 11 NA TRBV12-3/TRBV12-4 CASSYYNEQFF TGTGCCAGCAGTTATTACAATGAGCAGTTCTTC
TRBJ1-1 NA 12 NA TRBV10-1 CASSANRAEAFF TGCGCCAGCAGTGCCAATCGGGCTGAAGCTTTCTTT
TRBJ2-3 NA 14 NA TRBV19 CASSIQRGPSTQYF TGTGCCAGTAGTATACAAAGGGGCCCGAGTACGCAGTATTTT
TRBJ2-3 NA 15 TRBD1 TRBV7-9 CASSPGTGDTDTQYF TGTGCCAGCAGCCCCGGGACAGGGGACACAGATACGCAGTATTTT
TRBJ2-1 NA 17 TRBD2 TRBV5-5 CASRMSGSALSYNEQFF TGTGCCAGCAGAATGAGCGGGAGTGCTTTGTCCTACAATGAGCAGTTCTTC
TRBJ1-3 NA 15 NA TRBV27 CASSPLRGLGNTIYF TGTGCCAGCAGTCCCCTACGGGGGCTAGGAAACACCATATATTTT
TRBJ1-6 NA 16 TRBD1 TRBV19 CASSKGADRFNSPLHF TGTGCCAGTAGTAAGGGGGCTGACAGGTTTAATTCACCCCTCCACTTT
TRBJ1-5 NA 15 NA TRBV19 CASSLRPGSNQPQHF TGTGCCAGTAGTTTGCGGCCAGGAAGCAATCAGCCCCAGCATTTT
TRBJ2-7 NA 15 TRBD2 TRBV27 CASSLETSGRGEQYF TGTGCCAGCAGTTTAGAGACTAGCGGGAGAGGCGAGCAGTACTTC
TRBJ2-7 NA 13 NA TRBV6-1 CASSVQRSYEQYF TGTGCCAGCAGTGTTCAGCGATCCTACGAGCAGTACTTC
TRBJ1-6 NA 16 NA TRBV9 CASSVGWEKGNSPLHF TGTGCCAGCAGCGTCGGCTGGGAAAAGGGAAATTCACCCCTCCACTTT
TRBJ2-5 NA 12 NA TRBV19 CASNVRGETQYF TGTGCCAGTAACGTCAGGGGAGAGACCCAGTACTTC
TRBJ1-3 once 17 TRBD1 TRBV11-2 CASSLEGSDRGSNTIYF TGTGCCAGCAGCTTAGAAGGGAGCGACAGGGGATCAAACACCATATATTTT
TRBJ2-2 NA 16 TRBD2 TRBV9 CASSLGGGLNTGELFF TGTGCCAGCAGCCTCGGGGGGGGCTTGAACACCGGGGAGCTGTTTTTT
TRBJ1-5 NA 16 TRBD1 TRBV11-2 CASSNAGQVSNQPQHF TGTGCCAGCAGTAACGCGGGACAGGTTAGCAATCAGCCCCAGCATTTT
TRBJ1-2 NA 15 NA TRBV21-1 CASSNNEWGNYGYTF TGTGCCAGCAGCAACAACGAGTGGGGTAACTATGGCTACACCTTC
TRBJ1-2 NA 15 NA TRBV19 CASSPIQGQNYGYTF TGTGCCAGTAGTCCAATTCAGGGGCAGAACTATGGCTACACCTTC
TRBJ1-3 NA 14 NA TRBV3-1/TRBV3-2 CASSQGPSGNTIYF TGTGCCAGCAGCCAGGGTCCCTCTGGAAACACCATATATTTT
TRBJ2-2 few 13 NA TRBV18 CASSPRGTGELFF TGTGCCAGCTCACCAAGGGGGACCGGGGAGCTGTTTTTT
TRBJ1-1 NA 14 NA TRBV3-1/TRBV3-2 CASSLHRRGTEAFF TGTGCCAGCAGCCTGCATCGGAGAGGTACTGAAGCTTTCTTT
TRBJ1-5 NA 15 NA TRBV5-1 CASSLGDEFNQPQHF TGCGCCAGCAGCTTGGGAGACGAATTCAATCAGCCCCAGCATTTT
TRBJ1-4 NA 15 NA TRBV27 CASSTRRGPGEKLFF TGTGCCAGCAGTACTCGCCGGGGCCCGGGTGAAAAACTGTTTTTT
TRBJ2-7 NA 14 NA TRBV7-2 CASSSAHHSAEQYF TGTGCCAGCAGCTCGGCCCACCACTCCGCCGAGCAGTACTTC
TRBJ1-3 once 15 NA TRBV18 CASSPPRGMENTIYF TGTGCCAGCTCACCACCTCGGGGAATGGAAAACACCATATATTTT
TRBJ2-5 NA 14 TRBD2 TRBV5-1 CASSLVSGEETQYF TGCGCCAGCAGCTTGGTTAGCGGGGAAGAGACCCAGTACTTC
TRBJ2-1 NA 15 TRBD1 TRBV27 CASSSVRQGDNEQFF TGTGCCAGCAGTTCCGTCCGACAGGGCGATAATGAGCAGTTCTTC
TRBJ2-3 NA 15 NA TRBV9 CASSVALTNTDTQYF TGTGCCAGCAGCGTAGCTCTGACCAACACAGATACGCAGTATTTT
TRBJ2-4 NA 18 TRBD2 TRBV27 CASSRLAGGELAKNIQYF TGTGCCAGCTCACGACTAGCGGGGGGGGAGCTAGCCAAAAACATTCAGTACTTC
TRBJ1-2 NA 15 TRBD1 TRBV6-5 CASSERDRTNYGYTF TGTGCCAGCAGCGAGCGGGACAGAACTAACTATGGCTACACCTTC
TRBJ1-2 NA 13 NA TRBV27 CASSFRGNYGYTF TGTGCCAGCAGTTTCAGGGGTAACTATGGCTACACCTTC
TRBJ1-1 NA 14 NA TRBV5-1 CASSLAAGNTEAFF TGCGCCAGCAGCTTGGCCGCAGGGAACACTGAAGCTTTCTTT